This record covers a single T cell receptor beta chain. What it binds is unknown. This record comes from a study of cytomegalovirus exposure and HLA in healthy donors. Across the whole study: Of about 400 genotyped donors, about 81% clustered with self-reported Caucasian donors.

General study findings and limits: The study had only CMV serostatus as immune exposure information.

Primers included in the PCR were 60 Vbeta and 13 Jbeta primers. Generated by immunoSEQ multiplex PCR, the TCRdb table keeps only in-frame clones and is missing some. Its table records about 130,000 clones. Germline V lookup: CDR1 LNHDA, CDR2 SQIVND (reference sequence). The CDR3 runs 14 residues. Losses at the gene ends were 5 bases for V and 2 bases for J; bases not matched to a gene: 2. This clonotype originated in a man between 25 and 39 years old in good health and CMV-seronegative. The rearrangement joins TRBV19 to TRBJ1-3; TRBD1 aligns across 8 bases. Sequencing was done on a sample of PBMCs. The CDR3 reads CASSPTGAGNTIYF. In DNA, the CDR3 is TGTGCCAGTAGTCCGACAGGGGCTGGAAACACCATATATTTT.